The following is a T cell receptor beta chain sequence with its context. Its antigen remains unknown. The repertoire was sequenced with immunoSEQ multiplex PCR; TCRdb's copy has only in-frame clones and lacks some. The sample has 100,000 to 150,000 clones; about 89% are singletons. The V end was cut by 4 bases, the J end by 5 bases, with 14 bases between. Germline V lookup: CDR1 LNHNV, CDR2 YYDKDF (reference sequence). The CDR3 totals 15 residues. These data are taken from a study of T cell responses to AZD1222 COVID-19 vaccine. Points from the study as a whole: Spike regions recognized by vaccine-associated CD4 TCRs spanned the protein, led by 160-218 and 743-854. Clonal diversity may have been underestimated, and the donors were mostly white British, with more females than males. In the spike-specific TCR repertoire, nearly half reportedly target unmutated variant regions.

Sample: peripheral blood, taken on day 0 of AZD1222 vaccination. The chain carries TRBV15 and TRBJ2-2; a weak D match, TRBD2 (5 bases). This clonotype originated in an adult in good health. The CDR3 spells CATSITRALTGELFF. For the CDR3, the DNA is TGTGCCACCAGCATAACTAGGGCGTTGACCGGGGAGCTGTTTTTT.